Sequencing of this T cell receptor beta chain was carried out in a study of blood T cell repertoires in COVID-19. About the research overall: Samples representing acute and convalescent COVID-19 were sourced from the United States, Italy and Spain. T cells, B-cell-depleted T cells, or PBMCs provided the cDNA or gDNA that served as material.

Original methodology: By means of reference gene primer amplification, nucleated cell counts were estimated. The table came from immunoSEQ multiplex PCR; TCRdb's copy has only in-frame clones and leaves some out. V, J and clone size derive from that table, while D and trimming were established from the DNA sequence. The sample contains some 230,000 clones, roughly 81% of which appear only once. The sequenced sample consisted of peripheral blood. This TCR came from a man aged 35-49 years with acute or convalescent COVID-19.

The CDR3, as DNA: TGTGCCAGCAGCCACCGGGACAGGGGGCTTACAACCGGGGAGCTGTTTTTT. Its translation is CASSHRDRGLTTGELFF. V gene TRBV4-2 combines with J gene TRBJ2-2; 12 bases fit TRBD1. The CDR3 runs 17 residues. Trimming cost V 3 bases and J 5 bases; bases outside gene matches: 7. The germline CDR1 and CDR2 sequences are LGHNA and YNFKEQ.